The clone carrying this T cell receptor beta chain has just a few counts. The data were obtained in a study of T cell responses to AZD1222 COVID-19 vaccine. Profiling relied on immunoSEQ multiplex PCR, and the TCRdb table lists in-frame clones only, not all of them. There are about 140,000 clones in the sample; roughly nine tenths occur only once, and over 1% lies in the top ten. Germline-derived CDR1 and CDR2 are SQVTM and ANQGSEA. The ends were cut back, 7 bases at V and 2 bases at J, with 14 bases in the middle. The CDR3 covers 13 residues. The TCR was taken from an adult who received the AZD1222 COVID-19 vaccine. V is TRBV29-1 and J is TRBJ1-2, with D perhaps matching TRBD1 (6 bases). The input for sequencing was peripheral blood, taken 28 days after the second AZD1222 dose. CDR3 in DNA: TGCAGCGCTCCGGACAGCGAAAACTATGGCTACACCTTC. Its translation is CSAPDSENYGYTF.